The clone carrying this T cell receptor (beta chain) was detected many times. The time point was: pre-sensitization, week 0. Treatment noted: therapeutic diphenylcyclopropenone sensitization with weekly scalp DPC. TCRdb recomputed calls from the RACE reads with MiXCR, one row per CDR3 protein. The data hold over 85,000 distinct CDR3 sequences, with less than 14% observed a single time. The CDR3 has 18 residues. Germline lookup yields CDR1 MGHRA and CDR2 YSYEKL. Trimming stripped 1 base from V and 6 bases from J, with 24 bases between. The record originates from a study of human T cells and chemical hapten exposure. About the study: Affected patients, primarily female, had alopecia areata, totalis or universalis.

Sequenced material: whole blood, taken in connection with sensitization to the hapten diphenylcyclopropenone (DPC). This receptor was identified in an older woman with alopecia areata. Some clones in this sample may be carry-over from other donors' samples. The chain couples TRBV4-1 to TRBJ1-1; D might be TRBD1 (5 bases). The CDR3 loop is CASSQGSQGRRVRSEAFF. CDR3 bases: TGCGCCAGCAGCCAAGGTAGTCAGGGAAGGCGAGTGAGGTCTGAAGCTTTCTTT.